This record covers a single TCR beta chain. The sample originates from a study of T cell responses to AZD1222 COVID-19 vaccine. V was shortened by 6 bases and J by 4 bases, with 11 bases between the two germline ends. The CDR3 is 12 residues long. CDR1 and CDR2 from the germline V gene are SQVTM and ANQGSEA. Clones were read by immunoSEQ multiplex PCR, and TCRdb kept only the in-frame ones, dropping some. The table lists more than 85,000 clones, 80% to 90% of them singletons. The source was peripheral blood, collected on day 0 of AZD1222 vaccination. The sequence derives from an adult in good health. The genes are TRBV29-1 and TRBJ2-3; D may match TRBD1 or TRBD2 (6 bases each). The CDR3 sequence: CSVGGGPDTQYF. The CDR3 DNA reads TGCAGCGTCGGAGGGGGGCCAGATACGCAGTATTTT.